In its sample, the clone carrying this TCR beta chain was seen a few times. Its antigen remains unknown. This specimen belongs to a study of blood T cells in healthy people across ages. Study observations and caveats: TCR beta diversity, measured per million T cells, fell in a roughly linear way with age. Diversity was estimated from one million T cells, and these estimates were considered underestimates. More naive CD4+ cells and higher diversity marked long-lived donors relative to aged donors.

Alongside a J-beta primer mix, a sample-barcoded 5' primer served in a second PCR lasting about 7 to 11 cycles. The template-switch adaptor, which had 12 random nucleotides, put a tag on each cDNA molecule. One entry per CDR3 protein, called by TCRdb with MiXCR from the 5' RACE reads. Among hundreds of thousands of distinct CDR3 sequences listed, roughly 20% were seen once. This receptor was taken from a man between 65 and 85 years old in good health. The sample comprised blood.

The CDR3 sequence: CASSLNQGAGEAFF. CDR3 DNA: TGTGCCAGCAGCTTAAATCAGGGGGCGGGTGAAGCTTTCTTT. The chain carries TRBV7-6 and TRBJ1-1; 8 bases fit TRBD1. This CDR3 spans 14 amino acids. Per germline, CDR1 SGHVS and CDR2 FNYEAQ. After removal of 2 bases from V and 7 bases from J, the junction contained 6 bases not matched to a gene.